This TCR beta chain was sequenced for a study of blood T cells in healthy people across ages. Findings and caveats of the study: Relative to aged donors, long-lived donors carried more naive CD4+ cells and displayed higher diversity. Estimated diversity across one million T cells was deemed an underestimate.

A second 7 to 11 cycle PCR used barcoded and J-beta primers. Researchers report that a template-switch adaptor with 12 random nucleotides tagged each cDNA molecule. From the 5' RACE reads, TCRdb called clonotypes with MiXCR, one entry per CDR3 protein. The sample consists of fewer than 1,000,000 distinct CDR3 sequences, around 45% of them appearing once. This clonotype was seen more than once but under ten times. Its antigen remains unknown. The CDR3 totals 14 residues. Trimming took 0 bases from V and 3 from J, leaving 9 bases between them. CDR1 is LGHDT, CDR2 YNNKEL, per germline (reference sequence). Each sample yielded at least 5 micrograms of PBMC total RNA.

Material: blood. This receptor was taken from a man aged 80 or over in good health. The chain joins TRBV3-1 to TRBJ2-7; tentatively, D is TRBD2 (5 bases). In DNA, the CDR3 is TGTGCCAGCAGCCAAGAACTAGGTCGCTACGAGCAGTACTTC. It translates to CASSQELGRYEQYF.